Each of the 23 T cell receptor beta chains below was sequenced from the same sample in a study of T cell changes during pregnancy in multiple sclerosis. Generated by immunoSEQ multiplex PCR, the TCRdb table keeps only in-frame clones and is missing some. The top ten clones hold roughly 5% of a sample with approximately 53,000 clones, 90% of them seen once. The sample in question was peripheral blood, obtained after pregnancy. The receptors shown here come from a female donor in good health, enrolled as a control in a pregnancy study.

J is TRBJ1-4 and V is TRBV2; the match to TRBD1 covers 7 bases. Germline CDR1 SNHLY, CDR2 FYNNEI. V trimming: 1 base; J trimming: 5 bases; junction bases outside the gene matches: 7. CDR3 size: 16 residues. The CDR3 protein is CASSEGGRGQNEKLFF. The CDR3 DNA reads TGTGCCAGCAGTGAAGGGGGAAGGGGGCAGAATGAAAAACTGTTTTTT.

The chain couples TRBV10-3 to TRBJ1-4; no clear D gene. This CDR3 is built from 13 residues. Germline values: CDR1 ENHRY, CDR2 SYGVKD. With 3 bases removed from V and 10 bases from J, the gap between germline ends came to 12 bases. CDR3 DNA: TGTGCCATCAGTGACGGGGAGGGTAGAAAACTGTTTTTT. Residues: CAISDGEGRKLFF.

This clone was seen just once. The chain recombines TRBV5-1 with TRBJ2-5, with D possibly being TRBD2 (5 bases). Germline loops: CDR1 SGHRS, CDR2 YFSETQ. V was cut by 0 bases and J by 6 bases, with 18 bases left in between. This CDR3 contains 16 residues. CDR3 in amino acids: CASSLAAATSGKTQYF. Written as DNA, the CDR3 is TGCGCCAGCAGCTTGGCCGCGGCCACGTCGGGGAAGACCCAGTACTTC.

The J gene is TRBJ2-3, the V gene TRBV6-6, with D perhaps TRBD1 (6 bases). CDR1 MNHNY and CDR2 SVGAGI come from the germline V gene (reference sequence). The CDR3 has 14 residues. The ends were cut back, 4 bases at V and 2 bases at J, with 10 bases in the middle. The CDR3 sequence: CASSSTGPTDTQYF. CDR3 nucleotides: TGTGCCAGCAGTTCGACAGGCCCCACAGATACGCAGTATTTT.

The CDR3 spells CASDRESSGNTIYF. The DNA for the CDR3 is TGTGCCAGCGATCGGGAGAGCTCTGGAAACACCATATATTTT. The chain joins TRBV7-2 to TRBJ1-3, with no clear D. V lost 8 bases to trimming and J lost 0 bases, with 11 bases between them. There are 14 residues in the CDR3. CDR1 and CDR2 (germline): SGHTA, FQGNSA.

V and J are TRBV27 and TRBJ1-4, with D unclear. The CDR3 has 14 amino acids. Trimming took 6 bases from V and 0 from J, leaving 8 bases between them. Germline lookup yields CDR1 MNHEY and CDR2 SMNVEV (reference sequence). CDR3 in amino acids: CASRRLSTNEKLFF. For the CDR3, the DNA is TGTGCCAGCAGGCGACTGTCAACTAATGAAAAACTGTTTTTT.

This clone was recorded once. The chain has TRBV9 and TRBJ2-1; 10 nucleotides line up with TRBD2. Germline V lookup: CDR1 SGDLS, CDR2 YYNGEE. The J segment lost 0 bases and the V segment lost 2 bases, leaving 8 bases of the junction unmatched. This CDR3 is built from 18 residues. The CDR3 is CASSVGLAGERSYNEQFF. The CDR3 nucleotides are TGTGCCAGCAGCGTGGGGCTAGCGGGAGAACGCTCCTACAATGAGCAGTTCTTC.

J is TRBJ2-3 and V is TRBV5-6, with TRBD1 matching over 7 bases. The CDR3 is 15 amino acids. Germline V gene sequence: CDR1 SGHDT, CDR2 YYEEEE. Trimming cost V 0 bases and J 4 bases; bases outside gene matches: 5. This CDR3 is CASSLARGRADTQYF. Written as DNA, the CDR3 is TGTGCCAGCAGCTTGGCAAGGGGGCGAGCAGATACGCAGTATTTT.

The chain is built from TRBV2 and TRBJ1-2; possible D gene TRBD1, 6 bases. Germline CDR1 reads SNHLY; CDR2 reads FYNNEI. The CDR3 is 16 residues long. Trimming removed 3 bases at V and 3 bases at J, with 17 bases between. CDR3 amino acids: CASSEGALEADYGYTF. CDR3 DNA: TGTGCCAGCAGTGAGGGGGCCTTGGAAGCTGACTATGGCTACACCTTC.

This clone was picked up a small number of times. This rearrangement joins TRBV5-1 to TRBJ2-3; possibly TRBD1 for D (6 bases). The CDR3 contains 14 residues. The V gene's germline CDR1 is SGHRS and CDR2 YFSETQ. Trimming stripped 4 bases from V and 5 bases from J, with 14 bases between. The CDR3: CASSTKDSRDTQYF. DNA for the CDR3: TGCGCCAGCAGCACCAAGGACAGTCGAGATACGCAGTATTTT.

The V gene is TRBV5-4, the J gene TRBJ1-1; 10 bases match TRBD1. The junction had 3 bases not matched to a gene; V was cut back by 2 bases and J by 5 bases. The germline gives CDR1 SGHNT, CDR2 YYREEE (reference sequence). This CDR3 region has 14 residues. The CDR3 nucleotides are TGTGCCAGCAGCTTCGGGACAGGGGAGACTGAAGCTTTCTTT. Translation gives CASSFGTGETEAFF.

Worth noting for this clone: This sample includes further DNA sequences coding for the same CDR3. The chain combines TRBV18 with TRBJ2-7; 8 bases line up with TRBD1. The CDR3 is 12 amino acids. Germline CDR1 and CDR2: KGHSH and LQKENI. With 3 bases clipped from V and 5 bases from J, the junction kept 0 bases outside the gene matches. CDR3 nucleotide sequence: TGTGCCAGCTCACCGACAGGGGACGAGCAGTACTTC. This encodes CASSPTGDEQYF.

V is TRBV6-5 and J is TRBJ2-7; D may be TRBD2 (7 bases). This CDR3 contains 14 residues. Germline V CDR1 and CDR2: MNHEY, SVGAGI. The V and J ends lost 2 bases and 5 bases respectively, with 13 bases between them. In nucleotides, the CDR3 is TGTGCCAGCAGTTACGTCAAGGGGGGGGACGAGCAGTACTTC. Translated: CASSYVKGGDEQYF.

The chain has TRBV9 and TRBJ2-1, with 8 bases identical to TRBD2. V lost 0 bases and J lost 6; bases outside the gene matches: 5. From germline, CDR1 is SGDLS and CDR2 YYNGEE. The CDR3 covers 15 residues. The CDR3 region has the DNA TGTGCCAGCAGCGTAGAAGTCGGGACTAGCAATGAGCAGTTCTTC. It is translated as CASSVEVGTSNEQFF.

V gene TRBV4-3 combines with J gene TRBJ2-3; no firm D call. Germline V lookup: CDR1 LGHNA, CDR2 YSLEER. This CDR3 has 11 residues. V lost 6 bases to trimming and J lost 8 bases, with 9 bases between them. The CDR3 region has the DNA TGCGCCAGCAGTCGAGGATCTACGCAGTATTTT. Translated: CASSRGSTQYF.

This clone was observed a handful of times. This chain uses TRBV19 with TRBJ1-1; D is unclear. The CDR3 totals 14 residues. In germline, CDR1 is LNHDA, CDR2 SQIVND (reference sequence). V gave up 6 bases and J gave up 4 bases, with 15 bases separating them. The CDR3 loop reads CASRVGWRTTEAFF. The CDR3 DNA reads TGTGCCAGTAGGGTAGGGTGGAGGACCACTGAAGCTTTCTTT.

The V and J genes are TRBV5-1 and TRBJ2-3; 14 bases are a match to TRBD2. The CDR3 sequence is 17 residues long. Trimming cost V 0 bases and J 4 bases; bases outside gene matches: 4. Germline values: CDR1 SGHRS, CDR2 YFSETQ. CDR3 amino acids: CASSLGGLAGVADTQYF. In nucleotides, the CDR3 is TGCGCCAGCAGCTTGGGGGGACTAGCGGGAGTTGCAGATACGCAGTATTTT.

CDR3 coding DNA: TGTGCCAGCACGGGTAGCTACCAAGAGACCCAGTACTTC. This translates into CASTGSYQETQYF. The rearrangement links TRBV2 to TRBJ2-5; no firm D call. The CDR3 extends over 13 amino acids. V was clipped by 7 bases and J by 0 bases, with 9 bases between them. CDR1 SNHLY and CDR2 FYNNEI come from the germline V gene.

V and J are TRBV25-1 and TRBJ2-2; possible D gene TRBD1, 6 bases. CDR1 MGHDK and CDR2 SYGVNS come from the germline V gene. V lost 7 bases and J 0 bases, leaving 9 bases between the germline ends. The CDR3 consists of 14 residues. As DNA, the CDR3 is TGTGCCAGCAATGGACAGCCGAACACCGGGGAGCTGTTTTTT. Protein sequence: CASNGQPNTGELFF.

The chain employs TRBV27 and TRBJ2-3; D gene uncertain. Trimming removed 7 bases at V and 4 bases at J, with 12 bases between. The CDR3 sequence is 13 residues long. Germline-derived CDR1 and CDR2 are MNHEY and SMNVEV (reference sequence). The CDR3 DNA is TGTGCCAGCATCCGAGGTGGCTCAGATACGCAGTATTTT. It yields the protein CASIRGGSDTQYF.

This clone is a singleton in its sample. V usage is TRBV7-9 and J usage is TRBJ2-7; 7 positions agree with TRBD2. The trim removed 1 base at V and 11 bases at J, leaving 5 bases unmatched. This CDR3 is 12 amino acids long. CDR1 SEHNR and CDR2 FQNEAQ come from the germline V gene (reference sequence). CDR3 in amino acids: CASSLGGGSEYF. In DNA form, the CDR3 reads TGTGCCAGCAGCTTAGGAGGCGGGAGTGAGTACTTC.

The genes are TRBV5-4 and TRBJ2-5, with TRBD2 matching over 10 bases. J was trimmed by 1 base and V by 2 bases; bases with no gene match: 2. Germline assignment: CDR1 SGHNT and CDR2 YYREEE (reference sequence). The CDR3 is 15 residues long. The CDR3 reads CASSFQRGGQETQYF. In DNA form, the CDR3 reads TGTGCCAGCAGCTTCCAGCGGGGGGGCCAAGAGACCCAGTACTTC.

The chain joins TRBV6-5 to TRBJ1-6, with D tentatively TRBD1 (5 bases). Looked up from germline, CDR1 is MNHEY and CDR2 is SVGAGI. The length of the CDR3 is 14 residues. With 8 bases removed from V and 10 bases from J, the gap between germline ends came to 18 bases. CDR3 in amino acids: CASHGGAPESPLHF. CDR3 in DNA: TGTGCCAGCCACGGGGGAGCCCCGGAATCACCCCTCCACTTT.